This T cell receptor (beta chain) was found in a study of cytomegalovirus exposure and HLA in healthy donors. Overall study findings and caveats: Most of the CMV-associated TCR beta chains (in a later analysis) appeared to be HLA-restricted. Both high specificity and high sensitivity reportedly marked the classifier's diagnosis of cytomegalovirus status.

Comment on this clone: The antigen is unknown.

With 60 Vbeta and 13 Jbeta primers, the PCR was carried out. Per the original methods: A later analysis tallied 65 million to 85 million unique TCR beta chains, about 9.9 million of them shared. TCRdb's table, derived via immunoSEQ multiplex PCR, lists solely in-frame clones and lacks some. That table is the source of V, J and clone size, and D and trimming were worked out from the DNA. This table holds 100,000 to 150,000 clones, about 74% found once. Germline V gives CDR1 SGDLS, CDR2 YYNGEE. The CDR3 sequence is 19 residues long. Germline trimming cut 3 bases from V and 1 base from J; bases unmatched to any gene: 10.

The chain carries TRBV9 and TRBJ2-6, with 10 bases identical to TRBD1. Input material: PBMCs. This receptor was identified in a male donor in good health and CMV-seronegative. The CDR3: CASSAPVGDRGSGANVLTF. In DNA, the CDR3 is TGTGCCAGCAGCGCCCCCGTCGGGGACAGGGGTTCTGGGGCCAACGTCCTGACTTTC.